This T cell receptor beta chain was identified in a study of T cell repertoires in cytomegalovirus infection (dated by TCRdb to about 2019). Concerning the study at large: Peptide stimulations targeted recently identified HLA-C-restricted CMV epitopes, whose presentation resists viral immunomodulation, together with well-studied HLA-B-restricted epitopes. Because public TCR beta signatures pointed to carriage of CMV infection together with the matching HLA type, the HLA type of each donor mattered for the analysis. General study outcomes and caveats: Carriers of CMV infection plus the relevant HLA type were discriminated by the cumulative frequency of public TCR beta family members in the study cohort and in an independent roughly 370-donor cohort. The ex vivo response was dominated by HLA-C-restricted CMV-specific TCR beta clonotypes, which also provided the single most frequent clonotype in two of eight donors.

Reads for this sample came from an Illumina HiSeq 1500. TCRdb reran the public reads through fastp at Q25 and MiXCR, keeping productive beta chains. Entries that share a CDR3 protein sequence are merged under the most common genes and DNA. The sample profile shows 84,000 or so distinct CDR3 sequences; roughly 44% of them were found once. Jointly, the top ten make up more than 80% of the sample. This clonotype turned up a few times. Its antigen is not yet known. Within one base of it there is no much larger clone, and no base qualities were kept. Explained via the paper, the treatment or condition label denotes: in vitro stimulation with specific CMV peptide epitopes to enrich CMV-specific T cells. The sequence was obtained from a human donor in good health (CMV status not recorded). Some clones in this sample may be carry-over from other donors' samples. This sample comprised CD8+ T cells from cultured PBMCs, obtained from culture after CMV antigen stimulation.

The DNA reads as follows: TGTGCCAGCACCGGCACCGGGGAGCTGTTTTTT. This translates into CASTGTGELFF. The chain is encoded by TRBV6-6 joined to TRBJ2-2; confidence is insufficient to name the D gene. CDR1 and CDR2 are read off the germline V gene (reference sequence) as MNHNY and SVGAGI. Inclusive of the bounding cysteine and phenylalanine, the CDR3 is 11 residues long. Left in the record is the CDR3 DNA by itself, 33 bases read in frame from the first base. V is reduced by 7 bases and J by 4 bases, leaving a spacing of 4 bases between them.